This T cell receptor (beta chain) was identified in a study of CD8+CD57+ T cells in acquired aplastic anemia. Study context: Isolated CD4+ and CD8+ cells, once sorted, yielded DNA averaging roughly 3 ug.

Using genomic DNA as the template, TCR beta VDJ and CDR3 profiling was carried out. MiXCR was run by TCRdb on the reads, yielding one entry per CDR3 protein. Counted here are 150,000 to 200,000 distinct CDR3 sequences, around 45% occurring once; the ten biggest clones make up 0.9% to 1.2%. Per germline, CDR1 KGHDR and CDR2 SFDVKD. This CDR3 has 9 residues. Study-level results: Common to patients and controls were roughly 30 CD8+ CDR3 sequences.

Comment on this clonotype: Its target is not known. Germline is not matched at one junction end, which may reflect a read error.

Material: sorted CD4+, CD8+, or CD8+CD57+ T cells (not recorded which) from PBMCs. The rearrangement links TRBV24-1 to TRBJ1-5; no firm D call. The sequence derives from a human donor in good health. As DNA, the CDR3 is TGTGCCACCAGTGAGCCACAGCATTTT. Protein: CATSEPQHF.